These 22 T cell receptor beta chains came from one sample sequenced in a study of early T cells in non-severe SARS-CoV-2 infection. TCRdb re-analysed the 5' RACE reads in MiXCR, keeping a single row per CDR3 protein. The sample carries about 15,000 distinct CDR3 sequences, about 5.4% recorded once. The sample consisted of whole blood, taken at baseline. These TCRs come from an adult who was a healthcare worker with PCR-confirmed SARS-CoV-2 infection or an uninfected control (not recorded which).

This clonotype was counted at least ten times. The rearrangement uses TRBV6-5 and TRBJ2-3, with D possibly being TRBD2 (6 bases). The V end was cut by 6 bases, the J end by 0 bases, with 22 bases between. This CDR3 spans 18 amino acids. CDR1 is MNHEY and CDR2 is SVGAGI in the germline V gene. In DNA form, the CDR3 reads TGTGCCAGCAGCAACCTCCGGGACTTACCGTCTAGCACAGATACGCAGTATTTT. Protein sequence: CASSNLRDLPSSTDTQYF.

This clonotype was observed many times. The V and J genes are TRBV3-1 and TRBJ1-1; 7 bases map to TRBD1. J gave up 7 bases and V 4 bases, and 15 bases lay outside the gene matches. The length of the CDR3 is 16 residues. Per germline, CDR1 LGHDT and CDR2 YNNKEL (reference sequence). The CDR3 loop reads CASSRGGQLWGNEAFF. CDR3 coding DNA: TGTGCCAGCAGCCGGGGGGGACAGCTCTGGGGCAATGAAGCTTTCTTT.

CDR3 nucleotides: TGTGCCAGCAGTGGTACGAACACCGGGGAGCTGTTTTTT. Protein product: CASSGTNTGELFF. The genes are TRBV25-1 and TRBJ2-2; D unclear. CDR1 and CDR2 from the germline V gene are MGHDK and SYGVNS. V lost 4 bases and J 0 bases, leaving 3 bases between the germline ends. There are 13 residues in the CDR3.

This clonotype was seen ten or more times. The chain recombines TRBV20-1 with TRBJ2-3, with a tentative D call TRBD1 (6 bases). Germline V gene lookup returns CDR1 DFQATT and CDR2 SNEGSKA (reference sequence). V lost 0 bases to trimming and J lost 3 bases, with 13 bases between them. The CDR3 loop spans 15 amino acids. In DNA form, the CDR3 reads TGCAGTGCTAGAGATGGCAGGGGTGGTACAGATACGCAGTATTTT. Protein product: CSARDGRGGTDTQYF.

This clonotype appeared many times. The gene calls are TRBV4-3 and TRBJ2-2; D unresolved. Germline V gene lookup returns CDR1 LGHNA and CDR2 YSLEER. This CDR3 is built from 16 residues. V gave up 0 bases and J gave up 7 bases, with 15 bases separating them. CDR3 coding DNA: TGCGCCAGCAGCCAAGAAGGCAGGCAGGTTCACGGGGAGCTGTTTTTT. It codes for CASSQEGRQVHGELFF.

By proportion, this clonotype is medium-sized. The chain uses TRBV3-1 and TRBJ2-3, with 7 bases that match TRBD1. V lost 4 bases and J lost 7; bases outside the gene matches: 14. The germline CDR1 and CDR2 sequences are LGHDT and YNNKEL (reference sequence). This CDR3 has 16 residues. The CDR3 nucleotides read TGTGCCAGCAGCCCTGCCCCTAACCCGGGACAGAATACGCAGTATTTT. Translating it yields CASSPAPNPGQNTQYF.

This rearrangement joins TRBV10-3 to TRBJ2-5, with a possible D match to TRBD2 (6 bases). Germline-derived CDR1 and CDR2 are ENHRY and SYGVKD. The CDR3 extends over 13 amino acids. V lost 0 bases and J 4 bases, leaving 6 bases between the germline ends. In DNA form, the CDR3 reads TGTGCCATCAGTGAGTCGGGGGGAGAGACCCAGTACTTC. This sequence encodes CAISESGGETQYF.

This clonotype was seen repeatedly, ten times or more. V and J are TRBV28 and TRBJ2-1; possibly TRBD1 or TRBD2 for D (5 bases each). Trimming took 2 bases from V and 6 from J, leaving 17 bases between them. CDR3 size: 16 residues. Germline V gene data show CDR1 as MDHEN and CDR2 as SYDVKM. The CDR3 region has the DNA TGTGCCAGCAGTTTAGTGGGTGAGGGGATCGCCAATGAGCAGTTCTTC. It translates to CASSLVGEGIANEQFF. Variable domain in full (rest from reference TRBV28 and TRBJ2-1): DVKVTQSSRYLVKRTGEKVFLECVQDMDHENMFWYRQDPGLGLRLIYFSYDVKMKEKGDIPEGYSVSREKKERFSLILESASTNQTSMYLCASSLVGEGIANEQFFGPGTRLTVL.

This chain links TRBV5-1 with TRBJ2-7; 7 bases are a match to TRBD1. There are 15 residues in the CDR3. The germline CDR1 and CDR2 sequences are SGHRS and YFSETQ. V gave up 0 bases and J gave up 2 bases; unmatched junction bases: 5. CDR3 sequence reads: CASSLEGAAPYEQYF. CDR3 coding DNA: TGCGCCAGCAGCTTGGAGGGGGCCGCGCCCTACGAGCAGTACTTC. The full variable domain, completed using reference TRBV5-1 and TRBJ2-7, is KAGVTQTPRYLIKTRGQQVTLSCSPISGHRSVSWYQQTPGQGLQFLFEYFSETQRNKGNFPGRFSGRQFSNSRSEMNVSTLELGDSALYLCASSLEGAAPYEQYFGPGTRLTVT.

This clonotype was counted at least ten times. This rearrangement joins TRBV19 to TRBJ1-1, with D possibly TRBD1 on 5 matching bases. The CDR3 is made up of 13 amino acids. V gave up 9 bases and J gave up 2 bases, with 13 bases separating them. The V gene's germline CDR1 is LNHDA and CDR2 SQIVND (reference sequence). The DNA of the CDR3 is TGTGCCAGCGCTCAGACAGTTAACACTGAAGCTTTCTTT. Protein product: CASAQTVNTEAFF.

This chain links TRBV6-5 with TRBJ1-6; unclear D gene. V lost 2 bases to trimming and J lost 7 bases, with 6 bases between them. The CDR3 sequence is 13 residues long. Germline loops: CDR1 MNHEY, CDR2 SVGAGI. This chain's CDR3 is CASSYDGNSPLHF. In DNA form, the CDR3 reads TGTGCCAGCAGTTACGACGGGAATTCACCCCTCCACTTT.

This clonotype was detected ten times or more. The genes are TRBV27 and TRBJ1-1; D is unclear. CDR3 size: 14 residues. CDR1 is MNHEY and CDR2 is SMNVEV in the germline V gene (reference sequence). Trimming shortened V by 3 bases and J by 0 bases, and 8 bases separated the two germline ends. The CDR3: CASSLNRLNTEAFF. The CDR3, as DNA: TGTGCCAGCAGTTTGAACAGACTGAACACTGAAGCTTTCTTT.

CDR3 in DNA: TGTGCCACCAGCAGAGGAGGGAGGACGGGGTCCGGGGAGCTGTTTTTT. As protein: CATSRGGRTGSGELFF. The chain uses TRBV15 and TRBJ2-2; possibly TRBD2 for D (6 bases). Germline V gene sequence: CDR1 LNHNV, CDR2 YYDKDF (reference sequence). Trimming removed 1 base from V and 6 bases from J, with 15 bases in between. The CDR3 is 16 amino acids.

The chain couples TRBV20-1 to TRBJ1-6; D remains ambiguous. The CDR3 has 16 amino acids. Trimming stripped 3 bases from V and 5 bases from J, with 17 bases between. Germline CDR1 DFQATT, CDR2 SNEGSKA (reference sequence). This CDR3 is CSARADGTWNNSPLHF. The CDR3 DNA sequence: TGCAGTGCTAGGGCGGACGGAACCTGGAATAATTCACCCCTCCACTTT.

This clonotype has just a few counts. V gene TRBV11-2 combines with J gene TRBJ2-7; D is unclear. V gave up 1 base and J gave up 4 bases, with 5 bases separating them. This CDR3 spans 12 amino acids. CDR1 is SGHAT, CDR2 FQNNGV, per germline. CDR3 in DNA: TGTGCCAGCAGCTTAGTTTCTTACGAGCAGTACTTC. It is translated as CASSLVSYEQYF.

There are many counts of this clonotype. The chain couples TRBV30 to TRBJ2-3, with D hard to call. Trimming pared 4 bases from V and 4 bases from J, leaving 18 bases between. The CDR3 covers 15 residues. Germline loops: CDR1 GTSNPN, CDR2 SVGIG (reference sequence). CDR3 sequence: CAWIRNGNPSDTQYF. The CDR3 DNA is TGTGCCTGGATTAGAAACGGAAACCCTTCAGATACGCAGTATTTT. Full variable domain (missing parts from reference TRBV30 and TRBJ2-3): SQTIHQWPATLVQPVGSPLSLECTVEGTSNPNLYWYRQAAGRGLQLLFYSVGIGQISSEVPQNLSASRPQDRQFILSSKKLLLSDSGFYLCAWIRNGNPSDTQYFGPGTRLTVL.

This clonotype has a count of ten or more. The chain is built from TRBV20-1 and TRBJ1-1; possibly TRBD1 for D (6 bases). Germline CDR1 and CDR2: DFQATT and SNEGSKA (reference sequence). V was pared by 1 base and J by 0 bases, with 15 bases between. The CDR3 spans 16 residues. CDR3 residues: CSARVPGAAMNTEAFF. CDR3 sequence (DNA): TGCAGTGCTAGAGTGCCGGGGGCCGCGATGAACACTGAAGCTTTCTTT.

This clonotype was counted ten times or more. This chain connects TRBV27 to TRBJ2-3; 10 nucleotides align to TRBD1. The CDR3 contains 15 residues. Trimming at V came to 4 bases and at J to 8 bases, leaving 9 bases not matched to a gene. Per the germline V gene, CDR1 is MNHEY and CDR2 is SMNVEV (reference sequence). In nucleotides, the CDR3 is TGTGCCAGCAGTTCCGGGACAGGGGTGTATGGTACGCAGTATTTT. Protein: CASSSGTGVYGTQYF.

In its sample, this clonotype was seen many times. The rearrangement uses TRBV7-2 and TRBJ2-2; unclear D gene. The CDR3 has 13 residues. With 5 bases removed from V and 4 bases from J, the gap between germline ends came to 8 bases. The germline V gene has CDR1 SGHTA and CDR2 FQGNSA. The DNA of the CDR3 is TGTGCCAGCAGCAGCAGAGTCACCGGGGAGCTGTTTTTT. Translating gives CASSSRVTGELFF. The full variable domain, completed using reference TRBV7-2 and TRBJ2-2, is GAGVSQSPSNKVTEKGKDVELRCDPISGHTALYWYRQSLGQGLEFLIYFQGNSAPDKSGLPSDRFSAERTGGSVSTLTIQRTQQEDSAVYLCASSSRVTGELFFGEGSRLTVL.

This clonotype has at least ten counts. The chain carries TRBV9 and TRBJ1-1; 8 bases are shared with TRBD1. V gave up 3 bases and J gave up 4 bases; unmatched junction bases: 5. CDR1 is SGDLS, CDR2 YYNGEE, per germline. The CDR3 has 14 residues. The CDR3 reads CASSADRAFTEAFF. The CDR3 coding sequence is TGTGCCAGCAGCGCGGACAGGGCGTTCACTGAAGCTTTCTTT. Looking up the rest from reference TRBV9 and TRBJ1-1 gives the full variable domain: DSGVTQTPKHLITATGQRVTLRCSPRSGDLSVYWYQQSLDQGLQFLIQYYNGEERAKGNILERFSAQQFPDLHSELNLSSLELGDSALYFCASSADRAFTEAFFGQGTRLTVV.

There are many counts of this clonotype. The DNA for the CDR3 is TGCAGCGTCGGGACTAGCGGCTATAGCACAGATACGCAGTATTTT. Amino acid sequence: CSVGTSGYSTDTQYF. This chain uses TRBV29-1 with TRBJ2-3, with TRBD2 matching over 11 bases. Germline loops: CDR1 SQVTM, CDR2 ANQGSEA. This CDR3 contains 15 residues. The ends lost 6 bases at V and 0 bases at J; junction bases unmatched: 5.

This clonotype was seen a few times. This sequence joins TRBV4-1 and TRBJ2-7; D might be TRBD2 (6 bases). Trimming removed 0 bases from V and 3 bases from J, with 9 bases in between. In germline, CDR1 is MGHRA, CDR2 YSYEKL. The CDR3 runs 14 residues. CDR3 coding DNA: TGCGCCAGCAGCCAAGATCCGGGGGACTACGAGCAGTACTTC. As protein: CASSQDPGDYEQYF.